Reported below is one T cell receptor beta chain. Patients had locally advanced or metastatic urothelial carcinoma. The CDR3 is made up of 15 amino acids. Germline V lookup: CDR1 SGHTA, CDR2 FQGNSA. V shed 4 bases and J 1 base; nucleotides not matched to a gene: 0. The data are from a study of PD-L1 blockade in urothelial cancer. The data were produced by immunoSEQ multiplex PCR, yet TCRdb's version contains in-frame clones alone and is incomplete. In the table there are tens of thousands of clones, roughly 91% of which are singletons. V usage is TRBV7-2 and J usage is TRBJ2-2, with 10 bases aligning to TRBD2. The material sequenced was PBMCs, taken around atezolizumab (anti-PD-L1) treatment. This clonotype was obtained from a man aged 55 to 70 with urothelial cancer. CDR3 protein: CASSWTSGNTGELFF. The CDR3 coding sequence is TGTGCCAGCAGCTGGACTAGCGGGAACACCGGGGAGCTGTTTTTT.